Shown below are 27 T cell receptor beta chains from a single sample sequenced in a study of PD-L1 blockade in urothelial cancer (dated by TCRdb to 2016 to 2017). The protocol used for the library was the immunoSEQ multiplex PCR assay. In its TCRdb copy, this immuneACCESS table keeps in-frame sequences only and misses some clones. Where compared with another copy, unresolved V genes explain less than half of these, and the others have no known cause. The sample table shows roughly 60,000 clones, and about four fifths are seen once. Around 4.6% of the sample comes from the top ten. The sequencing here drew on PBMCs, taken around atezolizumab (anti-PD-L1) treatment. These receptors came from a man aged 65-85 years with urothelial cancer.

The chain recombines TRBV5-6 with TRBJ2-1; 9 bases align to TRBD1. CDR3 size: 12 residues. The V gene's germline CDR1 is SGHDT and CDR2 YYEEEE. Germline trimming cut 4 bases from V and 7 bases from J; bases unmatched to any gene: 0. CDR3 nucleotides: TGTGCCAGCAGCGGGACAGGGAATGAGCAGTTCTTC. It specifies CASSGTGNEQFF.

V is TRBV6-1 and J is TRBJ2-7; 8 bases are shared with TRBD1. This CDR3 region has 16 residues. Germline CDR1 and CDR2: MNHNS and SASEGT. The junction had 7 bases not matched to a gene; V was cut back by 1 base and J by 2 bases. CDR3 residues: CASSEGMGQAPYEQYF. CDR3 bases: TGTGCCAGCAGTGAAGGGATGGGACAGGCACCCTACGAGCAGTACTTC.

The chain uses TRBV7-9 and TRBJ2-5; 14 bases match TRBD2. CDR1 is SEHNR, CDR2 FQNEAQ, per germline (reference sequence). With 3 bases clipped from V and 6 bases from J, the junction kept 6 bases outside the gene matches. CDR3 length equals 16 residues. In DNA form, the CDR3 reads TGTGCCAGCAGCTTCCCAGGACTAGCGGGAGGACAGACCCAGTACTTC. As protein: CASSFPGLAGGQTQYF.

This chain links TRBV6-5 with TRBJ1-2; the D gene is possibly TRBD1 (5 bases). The CDR3 contains 14 residues. The V gene's germline CDR1 is MNHEY and CDR2 SVGAGI. With 5 bases removed from V and 2 bases from J, the gap between germline ends came to 12 bases. The CDR3 reads CASSRGAGNYGYTF. CDR3 bases: TGTGCCAGCAGTCGCGGGGCGGGAAACTATGGCTACACCTTC.

The chain recombines TRBV14 with TRBJ1-3, with D uncertain. Germline V lookup: CDR1 SGHDN, CDR2 FVKESK. V gave up 0 bases and J gave up 0 bases, with 12 bases separating them. The CDR3 length is 17 residues. In DNA form, the CDR3 reads TGTGCCAGCAGCCAAGATTCAGGCAGCCTCTCTGGAAACACCATATATTTT. It specifies CASSQDSGSLSGNTIYF.

The J gene is TRBJ1-2, the V gene TRBV28, with D possibly TRBD1 on 5 matching bases. Deletions cut 5 bases from V and 2 bases from J, with 12 bases between. The CDR3 extends over 14 amino acids. In germline, CDR1 is MDHEN, CDR2 SYDVKM. CDR3 sequence reads: CASSRTSLNYGYTF. The DNA for the CDR3 is TGTGCCAGCAGTCGGACATCTCTAAACTATGGCTACACCTTC.

J is TRBJ2-3 and V is TRBV5-1; TRBD2 agrees at 9 bases. The CDR3 totals 16 residues. V trimming: 4 bases; J trimming: 0 bases; junction bases outside the gene matches: 6. The germline gives CDR1 SGHRS, CDR2 YFSETQ. CDR3: CASSRRLADSTDTQYF. CDR3 bases: TGCGCCAGCAGCCGAAGACTAGCGGATAGCACAGATACGCAGTATTTT.

The table lists this clone with a few counts. The chain combines TRBV11-2 with TRBJ2-1, with TRBD2 as a possible D gene (6 bases). Germline-derived CDR1 and CDR2 are SGHAT and FQNNGV. The CDR3 loop spans 16 amino acids. V was cut by 4 bases and J by 5 bases, with 18 bases left in between. CDR3 nucleotides: TGTGCCAGCAGCTCCAAGGAGGGAGAGGCCCACAATGAGCAGTTCTTC. Its translation: CASSSKEGEAHNEQFF. The full variable domain, rest sourced from reference TRBV11-2 and TRBJ2-1, is EAGVAQSPRYKIIEKRQSVAFWCNPISGHATLYWYQQILGQGPKLLIQFQNNGVVDDSQLPKDRFSAERLKGVDSTLKIQPAKLEDSAVYLCASSSKEGEAHNEQFFGPGTRLTVL.

This clone has just a few counts. The chain uses TRBV29-1 and TRBJ1-2; 7 bases are shared with TRBD1. CDR1 SQVTM and CDR2 ANQGSEA come from the germline V gene. J gave up 2 bases and V 3 bases, and 6 bases lay outside the gene matches. There are 14 residues in the CDR3. CDR3 residues: CSVERDRVNYGYTF. The CDR3 DNA reads TGCAGCGTTGAGAGAGACAGGGTGAACTATGGCTACACCTTC.

The chain uses TRBV7-9 and TRBJ1-4; 8 bases match TRBD1. Germline V CDR1 and CDR2: SEHNR, FQNEAQ (reference sequence). CDR3 length equals 16 residues. V lost 3 bases to trimming and J lost 2 bases; unmatched junction nucleotides: 5. The CDR3 spells CASSFGTGVTNEKLFF. The CDR3 nucleotides are TGTGCCAGCAGCTTCGGGACAGGAGTTACTAATGAAAAACTGTTTTTT.

The gene calls are TRBV18 and TRBJ1-1; 11 bases align to TRBD1. CDR3 length: 15 residues. V lost 3 bases, J lost 4 bases, and 4 bases stayed unmatched. Germline V gene sequence: CDR1 KGHSH, CDR2 LQKENI. The CDR3 region is CASSPGTGGGTEAFF. The CDR3 DNA reads TGTGCCAGCTCACCCGGGACAGGGGGGGGCACTGAAGCTTTCTTT.

The chain links TRBV5-5 to TRBJ2-7, with a weak D call TRBD1 (5 bases). The V gene lost 3 bases and the J gene lost 0 bases, with 16 bases spanning the gap. This CDR3 comprises 16 residues. CDR1 is SGHKS, CDR2 YYEKEE, per germline (reference sequence). The CDR3 DNA reads as TGTGCCAGCAGCTCCAGGGAACTCCAGAACTCCTACGAGCAGTACTTC. It encodes CASSSRELQNSYEQYF.

The chain carries TRBV19 and TRBJ1-1; TRBD1 matches 8 bases. The CDR3 has 14 residues. J lost 6 bases, V lost 5 bases, and 8 bases had no gene match. Per the germline V gene, CDR1 is LNHDA and CDR2 is SQIVND (reference sequence). The CDR3 sequence is CASSWTGRVAEAFF. Here the CDR3 DNA reads TGTGCCAGTAGTTGGACAGGGAGGGTTGCTGAAGCTTTCTTT.

This chain connects TRBV7-9 to TRBJ2-7, with 7 bases matching TRBD1. The J segment lost 5 bases and the V segment lost 5 bases, leaving 6 bases of the junction unmatched. CDR3 size: 13 residues. Germline V gene lookup returns CDR1 SEHNR and CDR2 FQNEAQ (reference sequence). The CDR3 DNA sequence: TGTGCCAGCAGCAAGGGACAGTGGGACGAGCAGTACTTC. It translates to CASSKGQWDEQYF.

V and J are TRBV6-6 and TRBJ2-5, with D possibly matching TRBD2 (6 bases). Between the trimmed V and J ends, which lost 6 bases and 5 bases, there was a span of 16 bases. This CDR3 contains 14 residues. The germline V gene encodes CDR1 MNHNY and CDR2 SVGAGI (reference sequence). Here the CDR3 DNA reads TGTGCCAGCAGGGCGGACGGGGGTTTGGAGACCCAGTACTTC. It yields the protein CASRADGGLETQYF.

The chain links TRBV5-1 to TRBJ2-5, with 7 bases aligning to TRBD1. V gave up 0 bases and J gave up 4 bases; unmatched junction bases: 6. The CDR3 totals 15 residues. The germline V gene encodes CDR1 SGHRS and CDR2 YFSETQ. The CDR3 protein is CASSLATGAGETQYF. The CDR3 DNA reads as TGCGCCAGCAGCTTGGCTACAGGGGCGGGAGAGACCCAGTACTTC.

The rearrangement links TRBV5-4 to TRBJ2-1; 11 nucleotides align to TRBD2. Per the germline V gene, CDR1 is SGHNT and CDR2 is YYREEE (reference sequence). This CDR3 region has 15 residues. J was trimmed by 5 bases and V by 3 bases; bases with no gene match: 4. In DNA, the CDR3 is TGTGCCAGCAGCTATAGCGGGAGGGCCCACAATGAGCAGTTCTTC. Residues: CASSYSGRAHNEQFF.

The genes are TRBV6-6 and TRBJ1-2; 7 nucleotides line up with TRBD1. Germline lookup yields CDR1 MNHNY and CDR2 SVGAGI (reference sequence). The ends lost 6 bases at V and 7 bases at J; junction bases unmatched: 8. CDR3 length equals 13 residues. The CDR3 sequence: CASSPPTGVGYTF. In nucleotides, the CDR3 is TGTGCCAGCAGCCCACCCACAGGGGTTGGCTACACCTTC.

The chain links TRBV5-1 to TRBJ2-2; 8 nucleotides align to TRBD1. With V trimmed by 6 bases and J by 4 bases, 11 bases remained unmatched. CDR1 SGHRS and CDR2 YFSETQ come from the germline V gene. The CDR3 sequence is 16 residues long. The CDR3 bases are TGCGCCAGCATGACAGGGGCTCGCCTGGGCACCGGGGAGCTGTTTTTT. Amino acid sequence: CASMTGARLGTGELFF.

The chain carries TRBV6-5 and TRBJ2-1, with TRBD2 matching over 11 bases. The V and J ends lost 5 bases and 4 bases, in that order; junction bases with no gene match: 4. The CDR3 has 15 amino acids. Germline CDR1 is MNHEY and CDR2 is SVGAGI. CDR3 in DNA: TGTGCCAGCAGTACAGGACTAGCGGGTTACAATGAGCAGTTCTTC. The encoded protein is CASSTGLAGYNEQFF.

V and J are TRBV19 and TRBJ2-5; D not resolved. Trimming took 4 bases from V and 4 from J, leaving 10 bases between them. From germline, CDR1 is LNHDA and CDR2 SQIVND (reference sequence). There are 13 residues in the CDR3. CDR3 nucleotide sequence: TGTGCCAGTAGTAAGTGGAGACGAGAGACCCAGTACTTC. The encoded protein is CASSKWRRETQYF.

The chain links TRBV7-2 to TRBJ2-7, with TRBD1 matching over 7 bases. The germline CDR1 and CDR2 sequences are SGHTA and FQGNSA. There are 13 residues in the CDR3. The J segment lost 10 bases and the V segment lost 1 base, leaving 7 bases of the junction unmatched. CDR3 residues: CASSLVRTGGQYF. The DNA of the CDR3 is TGTGCCAGCAGCTTAGTCAGGACAGGAGGACAGTACTTC.

The chain employs TRBV19 and TRBJ2-3; 7 bases agree with TRBD2. J lost 1 base, V lost 0 bases, and 4 bases had no gene match. CDR1 and CDR2 (germline): LNHDA, SQIVND (reference sequence). This CDR3 spans 16 amino acids. The CDR3 here is CASSIDRGGGTDTQYF. For the CDR3, the DNA is TGTGCCAGTAGTATAGATCGCGGGGGTGGCACAGATACGCAGTATTTT.

This rearrangement joins TRBV7-6 to TRBJ2-3; 12 bases are shared with TRBD2. CDR1 is SGHVS, CDR2 FNYEAQ, per germline. J lost 5 bases, V lost 5 bases, and 8 bases had no gene match. This CDR3 has 16 residues. The CDR3 region is CASSDVWTSGIDTQYF. CDR3 nucleotides: TGTGCCAGCAGCGACGTATGGACTAGCGGGATAGATACGCAGTATTTT.

This sequence joins TRBV7-2 and TRBJ2-4, with TRBD1 identical over 9 bases. Germline values: CDR1 SGHTA, CDR2 FQGNSA. The CDR3 loop spans 13 amino acids. V lost 4 bases to trimming and J lost 6 bases; unmatched junction nucleotides: 1. The CDR3 DNA follows: TGTGCCAGCAGCTCGGGACAGGGAAACATTCAGTACTTC. It codes for CASSSGQGNIQYF.

J is TRBJ2-2 and V is TRBV5-1, with a possible D match to TRBD2 (5 bases). The CDR3 covers 15 residues. Germline V gene lookup returns CDR1 SGHRS and CDR2 YFSETQ. V lost 4 bases to trimming and J lost 1 base, with 11 bases between them. The CDR3 loop reads CASSPSGENTGELFF. For the CDR3, the DNA is TGCGCCAGCAGCCCCTCCGGGGAGAACACCGGGGAGCTGTTTTTT.

The J gene is TRBJ2-5, the V gene TRBV27, with D maybe TRBD2 (6 bases). Looked up from germline, CDR1 is MNHEY and CDR2 is SMNVEV (reference sequence). V lost 2 bases and J lost 5, with 15 bases in between. The CDR3 spans 15 residues. This CDR3 reads CASSLTAGVWETQYF. As DNA, the CDR3 is TGTGCCAGCAGTTTAACAGCGGGTGTTTGGGAGACCCAGTACTTC.